Below, 27 T cell receptor beta chains from the same sample are listed, as sequenced in a study of T cells expressing NK-cell markers. TCRdb re-called the 5' RACE reads; every CDR3 protein appears as one record, without DNA. This sample's table reports about 370,000 distinct CDR3 sequences. The specimen sequenced was blood T cells: a sorted CD56 or NKG2C T cell subset, CD4+ or CD8+ T cells, or bulk PBMC T cells (not recorded which). These receptors all come from a woman in her forties or fifties in good health.

The CDR3 protein is CASTMPRGQYNEQFF. The V gene is TRBV28, the J gene TRBJ2-1; TCRdb's D gene call, TRBD1, goes unchecked for lack of DNA. CDR1 and CDR2 (germline): MDHEN, SYDVKM. This CDR3 spans 15 amino acids.

J is TRBJ2-1 and V is TRBV24-1; without DNA, the TCRdb call of TRBD2 cannot be checked. The CDR3 covers 11 residues. Germline-derived CDR1 and CDR2 are KGHDR and SFDVKD. Here the CDR3 reads CATSPLAEQFF.

The rearrangement joins TRBV29-1 to TRBJ2-1; TCRdb outputs TRBD2, but without DNA this stays unchecked. CDR3 length: 16 amino acids. Germline V gene lookup returns CDR1 SQVTM and CDR2 ANQGSEA. The CDR3 loop is CSVPGLAAISYNEQFF.

The chain links TRBV29-1 to TRBJ2-7. Germline assignment: CDR1 SQVTM and CDR2 ANQGSEA. The CDR3 runs to 12 residues. CDR3 region: CSVEESVYEQYF.

The rearrangement joins TRBV5-5 to TRBJ2-1; TCRdb lists TRBD2, though no DNA is available to test this call. This CDR3 region has 18 residues. Germline CDR1 reads SGHKS; CDR2 reads YYEKEE (reference sequence). This CDR3 reads CASSLGTPGLADYNEQFF.

This sequence joins TRBV24-1 and TRBJ2-1; TCRdb reports TRBD2, a call that lacks DNA to check it against. Germline-derived CDR1 and CDR2 are KGHDR and SFDVKD. The CDR3 has 16 residues. CDR3 in amino acids: CATSDLGAGGPAEQFF.

J is TRBJ1-3 and V is TRBV7-9; TCRdb's D call of TRBD1 is untestable without DNA. CDR3 length: 16 amino acids. Germline assignment: CDR1 SEHNR and CDR2 FQNEAQ (reference sequence). CDR3 region: CASSLRSSTVGNTIYF.

V is TRBV5-1 and J is TRBJ1-4; lacking DNA, the TRBD1 call made by TCRdb goes unchecked. Germline V gene lookup returns CDR1 SGHRS and CDR2 YFSETQ. The CDR3 consists of 17 residues. The CDR3 reads CASSVGISGGNNEKLFF.

The chain links TRBV20-1 to TRBJ1-1; TCRdb returns TRBD1, unconfirmable since there is no DNA. Germline CDR1 DFQATT, CDR2 SNEGSKA (reference sequence). This CDR3 has 13 residues. The CDR3 spells CSASGQGATEAFF.

This chain links TRBV5-5 with TRBJ1-1. CDR3 size: 14 residues. The germline CDR1 and CDR2 sequences are SGHKS and YYEKEE (reference sequence). CDR3 sequence reads: CASSLALLRTEAFF.

The rearrangement joins TRBV29-1 to TRBJ2-3; the D gene TCRdb calls, TRBD2, cannot be checked with no DNA. The CDR3 has 13 residues. Germline V gene lookup returns CDR1 SQVTM and CDR2 ANQGSEA. The CDR3 loop reads CSFTSGFTDTQYF.

The rearrangement links TRBV27 to TRBJ2-5; the D call from TCRdb, TRBD1, cannot be confirmed without DNA. The CDR3 runs to 15 residues. The germline V gene has CDR1 MNHEY and CDR2 SMNVEV (reference sequence). CDR3 sequence: CASSLLPPGEETQYF.

The V gene is TRBV4-1, the J gene TRBJ2-3. Looked up from germline, CDR1 is MGHRA and CDR2 is YSYEKL. This CDR3 has 17 amino acids. CDR3 sequence reads: CASSQELPIKYTDTQYF.

The chain has TRBV5-1 and TRBJ2-5; without DNA, the TCRdb call of TRBD2 cannot be checked. Germline V lookup: CDR1 SGHRS, CDR2 YFSETQ. The CDR3 totals 16 residues. This CDR3 is CASSLAGGGPKETQYF.

The rearrangement links TRBV11-3 to TRBJ2-4; the D call of TRBD2 rests on TCRdb alone, since no DNA is present to check it. There are 15 residues in the CDR3. Germline-derived CDR1 and CDR2 are SGHNT and YENEEA. Here the CDR3 reads CASSLIGRDKNIQYF.

The chain has TRBV6-5 and TRBJ2-1; the D call from TCRdb, TRBD2, cannot be confirmed without DNA. The CDR3 is 15 amino acids. Germline-derived CDR1 and CDR2 are MNHEY and SVGAGI. CDR3 sequence: CASSWTSGRLGEQFF.

This chain joins TRBV11-2 and TRBJ2-5; the D call of TRBD2 rests on TCRdb alone, since no DNA is present to check it. This CDR3 has 15 amino acids. CDR1 and CDR2 (germline): SGHAT, FQNNGV. CDR3 protein: CASSLLAGAKETQYF.

The chain combines TRBV4-1 with TRBJ2-1. The CDR3 extends over 11 amino acids. Germline-derived CDR1 and CDR2 are MGHRA and YSYEKL. The CDR3 region is CASRQGNEQFF.

CDR3 sequence reads: CASSYDRGIRGYTF. J is TRBJ1-2 and V is TRBV12-3 or TRBV12-4; TCRdb's assignment of TRBD1 cannot be checked, as there is no DNA. The CDR3 has 14 amino acids.

The V gene is TRBV28, the J gene TRBJ2-3. The CDR3 is made up of 12 amino acids. Germline loops: CDR1 MDHEN, CDR2 SYDVKM. CDR3 loop: CASSSDTALQYF.

The genes are TRBV6-2 or TRBV6-3 and TRBJ1-5; TCRdb returns TRBD1, unconfirmable since there is no DNA. The CDR3 sequence is 16 residues long. Germline V lookup: CDR1 MNHEY, CDR2 SVGEGT. Here the CDR3 reads CASSSLRTGFNQPQHF.

This chain links TRBV12-3 or TRBV12-4 with TRBJ2-1; the D gene TCRdb calls, TRBD1, cannot be checked with no DNA. The CDR3 consists of 14 residues. The CDR3 loop reads CASIRDRGYNEQFF.

The chain combines TRBV12-3 or TRBV12-4 with TRBJ1-2; the D call from TCRdb, TRBD1, cannot be confirmed without DNA. The CDR3 spans 16 residues. This chain's CDR3 is CASRSIRDRGGYGYTF.

The V gene is TRBV27, the J gene TRBJ2-3; TCRdb's D gene call, TRBD2, goes unchecked for lack of DNA. Per the germline V gene, CDR1 is MNHEY and CDR2 is SMNVEV (reference sequence). The CDR3 spans 15 residues. CDR3 amino acids: CASSFTSGITDTQYF.

The chain links TRBV12-3 or TRBV12-4 to TRBJ2-2; TCRdb's D gene call, TRBD2, goes unchecked for lack of DNA. This CDR3 is 15 amino acids long. The CDR3 is CASTLLAMNTGELFF.

V and J are TRBV5-1 and TRBJ2-4; TCRdb selects TRBD2, and the lack of DNA leaves this call unchecked. This CDR3 comprises 18 residues. From germline, CDR1 is SGHRS and CDR2 YFSETQ. The CDR3 reads CASSPFPKQVGSKNIQYF.

The chain uses TRBV13 and TRBJ2-7. The length of the CDR3 is 16 residues. From germline, CDR1 is PRHDT and CDR2 FYEKMQ (reference sequence). This CDR3 reads CASSLGTWGSSYEQYF.